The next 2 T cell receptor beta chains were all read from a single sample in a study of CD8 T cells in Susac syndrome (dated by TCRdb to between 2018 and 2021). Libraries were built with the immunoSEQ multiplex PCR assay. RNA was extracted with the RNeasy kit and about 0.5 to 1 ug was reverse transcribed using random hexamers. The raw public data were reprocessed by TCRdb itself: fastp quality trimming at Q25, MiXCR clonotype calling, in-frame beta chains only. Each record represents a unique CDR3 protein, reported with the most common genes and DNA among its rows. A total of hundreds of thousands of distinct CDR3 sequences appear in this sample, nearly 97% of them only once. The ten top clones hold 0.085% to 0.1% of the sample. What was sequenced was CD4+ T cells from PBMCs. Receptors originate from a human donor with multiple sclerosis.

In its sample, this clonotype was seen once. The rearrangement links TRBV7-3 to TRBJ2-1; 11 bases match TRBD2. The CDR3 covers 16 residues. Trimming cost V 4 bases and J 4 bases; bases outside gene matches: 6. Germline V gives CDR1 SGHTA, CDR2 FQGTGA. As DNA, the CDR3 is TGTGCCAGCAGCTCATTAGCGGGGGGGCGGTACAATGAGCAGTTCTTC. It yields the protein CASSSLAGGRYNEQFF.

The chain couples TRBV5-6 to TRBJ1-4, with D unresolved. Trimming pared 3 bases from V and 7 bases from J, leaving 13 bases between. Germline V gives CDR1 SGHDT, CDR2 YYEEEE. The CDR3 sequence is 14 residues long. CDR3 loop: CASSYREWGEKLFF. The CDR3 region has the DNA TGTGCCAGCAGCTACCGGGAATGGGGTGAAAAACTGTTTTTT.